This T cell receptor (beta chain) was sequenced for a study of shared clonotypes between healthy human individuals. Generated by immunoSEQ multiplex PCR, the TCRdb table keeps only in-frame clones and is missing some. The table records a few million clones, about nine tenths of them present only once. CDR1 is SNHLY, CDR2 FYNNEI, per germline. The CDR3 is made up of 17 amino acids. J gave up 0 bases and V 6 bases, and 10 bases lay outside the gene matches. The sequence was collected from a man aged 18 to 30 in good health. Some clones in this sample may be carry-over from other donors' samples. The V call is TRBV2, the J call TRBJ1-1, with TRBD1 identical over 10 bases. Sample: naive CD4+ T cells from PBMCs. Subset meaning: CD45RA+ positively selected. CDR3 amino acids: CASSGGQGTQMNTEAFF. The DNA for the CDR3 is TGTGCCAGCAGCGGGGGACAGGGGACTCAAATGAACACTGAAGCTTTCTTT.